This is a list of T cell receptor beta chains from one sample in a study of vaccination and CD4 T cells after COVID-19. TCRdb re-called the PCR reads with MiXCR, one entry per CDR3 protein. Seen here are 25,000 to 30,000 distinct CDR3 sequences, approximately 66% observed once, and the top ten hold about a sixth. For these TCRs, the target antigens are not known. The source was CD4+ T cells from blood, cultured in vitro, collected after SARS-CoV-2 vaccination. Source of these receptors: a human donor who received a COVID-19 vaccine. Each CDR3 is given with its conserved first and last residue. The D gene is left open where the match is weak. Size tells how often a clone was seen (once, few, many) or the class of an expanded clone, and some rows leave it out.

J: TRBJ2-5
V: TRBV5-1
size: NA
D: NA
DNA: TGCGCCAGCAGCTTGGTGGGTTTCGGGGAGACCCAGTACTTC
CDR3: CASSLVGFGETQYF

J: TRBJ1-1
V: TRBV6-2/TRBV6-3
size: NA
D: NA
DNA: TGTGCCAGCACCCCTTTGGGGAGCCGCATGAACACTGAAGCTTTCTTT
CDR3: CASTPLGSRMNTEAFF

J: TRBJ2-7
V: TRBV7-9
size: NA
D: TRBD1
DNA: TGTGCCAGCAGCTTAGGTGGGACAGGGGTTTTCGCGTTATACGAGCAGTACTTC
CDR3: CASSLGGTGVFALYEQYF

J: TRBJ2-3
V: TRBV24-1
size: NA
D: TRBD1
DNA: TGTGCCACCAGTGACCCGGGACAGGGGATTACAGATACGCAGTATTTT
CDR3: CATSDPGQGITDTQYF

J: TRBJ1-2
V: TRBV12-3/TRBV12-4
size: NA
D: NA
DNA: TGTGCCAGCAGTCGGTTTTGGGGGCAAGGTGGCTACACCTTC
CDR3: CASSRFWGQGGYTF

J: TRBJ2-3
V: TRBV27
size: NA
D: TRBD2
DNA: TGTGCCAGCAGTCTCGGGACTAGCGGGGGGGCATGGTATTTT
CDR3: CASSLGTSGGAWYF

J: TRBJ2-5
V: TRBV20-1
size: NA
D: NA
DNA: TGCAGTGCTAGCGGGGGTGGAGAGACCCAGTACTTC
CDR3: CSASGGGETQYF

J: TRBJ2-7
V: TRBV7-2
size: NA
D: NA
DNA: TGTGCCAGCAGCCCCCGGTCGGGGGGCCGCTACGAGCAGTACTTC
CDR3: CASSPRSGGRYEQYF

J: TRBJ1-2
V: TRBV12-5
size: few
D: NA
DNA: TGTGCTAGTGGTACGAACCCGGGGGTCGGCTACACCTTC
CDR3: CASGTNPGVGYTF

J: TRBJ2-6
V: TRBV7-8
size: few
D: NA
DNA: TGTGCCAGCAGCTTAGTAACGGGGTCTGGGGCCAACGTCCTGACTTTC
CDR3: CASSLVTGSGANVLTF

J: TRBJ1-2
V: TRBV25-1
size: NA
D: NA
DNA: TGTGCCAGCAGCGATCTCGGCAGAGCGAGGGGCTACACCTTC
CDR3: CASSDLGRARGYTF

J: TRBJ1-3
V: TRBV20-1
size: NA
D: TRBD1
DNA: TGCAGTGCTAGGGAGACAGGGATCTCTGGAAACACCATATATTTT
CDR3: CSARETGISGNTIYF

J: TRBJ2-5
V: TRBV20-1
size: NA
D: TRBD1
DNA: TGCAGTGCAAATTCCCGGGACAGGGGGAGAGAGACCCAGTACTTC
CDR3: CSANSRDRGRETQYF

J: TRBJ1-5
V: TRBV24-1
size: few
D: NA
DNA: TGTGCCACCAGTGACCCGAGAGGAGTCAATCAGCCCCAGCATTTT
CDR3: CATSDPRGVNQPQHF

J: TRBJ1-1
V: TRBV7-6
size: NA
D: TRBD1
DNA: TGTGCCAGCAGCTTAGGACAGGGGGAGGACACTGAAGCTTTCTTT
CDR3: CASSLGQGEDTEAFF

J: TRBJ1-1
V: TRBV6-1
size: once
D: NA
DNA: TGTGCCAGCCGATCGGTTGGAGCTTTCTTT
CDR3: CASRSVGAFF

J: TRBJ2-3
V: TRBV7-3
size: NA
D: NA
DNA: TGTGCCAGCAGCAGGGAGGGCACAGATACGCAGTATTTT
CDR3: CASSREGTDTQYF

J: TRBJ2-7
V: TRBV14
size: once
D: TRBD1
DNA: TGTGCCAGCAGCCAAGATCTCAGGGGGGAGCAGTACTTC
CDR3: CASSQDLRGEQYF

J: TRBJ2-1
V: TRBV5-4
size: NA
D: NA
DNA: TGTGCCAGCAGCTTGGGGAAATCCTACAATGAGCAGTTCTTC
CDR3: CASSLGKSYNEQFF

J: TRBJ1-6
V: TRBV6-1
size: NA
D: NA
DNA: TGTGCCAGCCGAAACAGGGTCCTGGACTCACCCCTCCACTTT
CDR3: CASRNRVLDSPLHF

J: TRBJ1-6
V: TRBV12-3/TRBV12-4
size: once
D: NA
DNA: TGTGCCAGCAGTTTTGTTTTGGGCAGACGCTCCTATAATTCACCCCTCCACTTT
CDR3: CASSFVLGRRSYNSPLHF

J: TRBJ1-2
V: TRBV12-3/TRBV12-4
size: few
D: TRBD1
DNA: TGTGCCAGCAGTACAGGGGCCGGCTATGGCTACACCTTC
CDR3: CASSTGAGYGYTF

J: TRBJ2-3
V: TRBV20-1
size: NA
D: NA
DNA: TGCAGTGCCCCACGGAGTGCAGATACGCAGTATTTT
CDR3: CSAPRSADTQYF

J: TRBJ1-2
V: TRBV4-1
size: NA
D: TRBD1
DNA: TGCGCCAGCAGCCAAGAAGAGACAGGGTATGGCTACACCTTC
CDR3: CASSQEETGYGYTF

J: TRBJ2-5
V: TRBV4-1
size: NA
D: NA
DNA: TGCGCCAGCAGCCAAGAAAAGGGCAGGGGTACTTCTCTGTGTCCTCAAGAGACCCAGTACTTC
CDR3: CASSQEKGRGTSLCPQETQYF

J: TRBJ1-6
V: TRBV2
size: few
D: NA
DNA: TGTGCCTCCGGGACGGACTATAATTCACCCCTCCACTTT
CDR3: CASGTDYNSPLHF

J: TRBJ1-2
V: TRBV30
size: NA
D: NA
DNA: TGTGCCTGGAGTGTACTGTTGGGTGGCTACACCTTC
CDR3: CAWSVLLGGYTF

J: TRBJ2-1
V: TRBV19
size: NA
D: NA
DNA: TGTGCCAGTAGTGAATTAGTAGGGGGGGAGCAGTTCTTC
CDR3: CASSELVGGEQFF

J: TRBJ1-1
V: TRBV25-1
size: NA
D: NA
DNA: TGTGCCAGCAGTGAATGGATTGGCACTGAAGCTTTCTTT
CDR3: CASSEWIGTEAFF

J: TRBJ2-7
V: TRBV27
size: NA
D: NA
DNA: TGTGCCACCCGAAGGGGGACCTACGAGCAGTACTTC
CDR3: CATRRGTYEQYF

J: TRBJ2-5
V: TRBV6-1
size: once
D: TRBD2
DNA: TGTGCCAGCAGTGCACTAGCGGGGCTGAGAGAGACCCAGTACTTC
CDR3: CASSALAGLRETQYF

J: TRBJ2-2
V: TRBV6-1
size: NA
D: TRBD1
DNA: TGTGCCAGCAGTCCCGACAGGGCCGCCGGGGAGCTGTTTTTT
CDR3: CASSPDRAAGELFF

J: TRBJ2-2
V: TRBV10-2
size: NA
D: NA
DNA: TGCGCCAGCAGTGAGGCTGGGGGACCGAGCGGGGAGCTGTTTTTT
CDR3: CASSEAGGPSGELFF

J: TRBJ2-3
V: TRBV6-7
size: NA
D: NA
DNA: TGTGCCAGCAGCTTAATTCAGGGGGGTAGAGGTACGCAGTATTTT
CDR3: CASSLIQGGRGTQYF

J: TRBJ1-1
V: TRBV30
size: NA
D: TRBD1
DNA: TGTGCCTGGAGTGTAGTCAGGGGGAATGAAGCTTTCTTT
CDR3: CAWSVVRGNEAFF

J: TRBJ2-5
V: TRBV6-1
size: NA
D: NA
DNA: TGTGCCAGCAGTGAAGTAGGGTTACAAGAGACCCAGTACTTC
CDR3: CASSEVGLQETQYF

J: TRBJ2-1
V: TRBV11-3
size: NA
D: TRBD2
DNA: TGTGCCAGCAGCTTAGTCCCACTAGCGAACAATGAGCAGTTCTTC
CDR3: CASSLVPLANNEQFF

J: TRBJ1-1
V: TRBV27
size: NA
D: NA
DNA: TGTGCCAGCAGTTCCGATGTCGGGAACACTGAAGCTTTCTTT
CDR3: CASSSDVGNTEAFF

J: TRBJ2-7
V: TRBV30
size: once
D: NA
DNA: TGTGCCTTTAGTGCTTCCGGGGCCTACTCCTACGAGCAGTACTTC
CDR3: CAFSASGAYSYEQYF

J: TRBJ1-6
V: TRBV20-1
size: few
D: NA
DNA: TGCAGTGCTAGAGATGCCAGGGGCTCCTATAATTCACCCCTCCACTTT
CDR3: CSARDARGSYNSPLHF

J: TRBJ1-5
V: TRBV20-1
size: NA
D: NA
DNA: TGCAGTGCCGTCGATGAGGTCGATCAGCCCCAGCATTTT
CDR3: CSAVDEVDQPQHF

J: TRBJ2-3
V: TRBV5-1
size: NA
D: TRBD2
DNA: TGCGCCAGCAGCGTTGAAGGCACTAGCGGACGCACAGATACGCAGTATTTT
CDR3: CASSVEGTSGRTDTQYF

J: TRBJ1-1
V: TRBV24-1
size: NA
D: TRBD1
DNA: TGTGCCACCAGCCAGGGGGACACTGAAGCTTTCTTT
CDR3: CATSQGDTEAFF

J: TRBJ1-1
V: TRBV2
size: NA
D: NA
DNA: TGTGCCAGCAGCTTCAGGGTAGACACTGAAGCTTTCTTT
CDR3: CASSFRVDTEAFF

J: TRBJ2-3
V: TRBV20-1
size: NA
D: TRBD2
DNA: TGCAGTGCTAGTCCGCTAGCGGGGAGAACAGATACGCAGTATTTT
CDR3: CSASPLAGRTDTQYF

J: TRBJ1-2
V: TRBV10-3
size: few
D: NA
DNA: TGTGCCATCAGTGAGTCCAGGGAGGCTAACTATGGCTACACCTTC
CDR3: CAISESREANYGYTF

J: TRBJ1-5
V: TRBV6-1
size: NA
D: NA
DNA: TGTGCCAGCAGACCCGACAGGATCCAGCCCCAGCATTTT
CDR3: CASRPDRIQPQHF

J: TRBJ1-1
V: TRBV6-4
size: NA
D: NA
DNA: TGTGCCAGCAGCGACCTGAACACTGAAGCTTTCTTT
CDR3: CASSDLNTEAFF